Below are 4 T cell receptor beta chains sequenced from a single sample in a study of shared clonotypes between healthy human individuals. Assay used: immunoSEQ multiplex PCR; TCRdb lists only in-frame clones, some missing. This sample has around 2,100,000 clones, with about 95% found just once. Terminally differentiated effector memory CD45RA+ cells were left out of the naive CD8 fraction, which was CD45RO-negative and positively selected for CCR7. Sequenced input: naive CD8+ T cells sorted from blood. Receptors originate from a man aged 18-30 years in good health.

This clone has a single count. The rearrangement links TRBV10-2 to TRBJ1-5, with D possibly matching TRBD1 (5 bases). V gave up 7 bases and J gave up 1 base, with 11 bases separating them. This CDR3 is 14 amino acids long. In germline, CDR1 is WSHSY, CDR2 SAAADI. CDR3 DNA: TGCGCCAGCACCGACGACAGAAGCAATCAGCCCCAGCATTTT. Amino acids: CASTDDRSNQPQHF.

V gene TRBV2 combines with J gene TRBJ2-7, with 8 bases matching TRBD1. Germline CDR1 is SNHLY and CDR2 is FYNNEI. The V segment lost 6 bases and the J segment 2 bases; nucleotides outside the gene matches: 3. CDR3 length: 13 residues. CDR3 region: CASRETGAYEQYF. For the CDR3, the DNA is TGTGCCAGCAGAGAGACAGGGGCCTACGAGCAGTACTTC.

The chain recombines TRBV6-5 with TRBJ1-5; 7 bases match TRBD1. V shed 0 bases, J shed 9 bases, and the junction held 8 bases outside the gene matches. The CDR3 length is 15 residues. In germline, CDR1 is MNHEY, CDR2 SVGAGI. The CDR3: CASSYSRTGDGPQHF. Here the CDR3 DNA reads TGTGCCAGCAGTTACTCAAGGACAGGTGACGGGCCCCAGCATTTT.

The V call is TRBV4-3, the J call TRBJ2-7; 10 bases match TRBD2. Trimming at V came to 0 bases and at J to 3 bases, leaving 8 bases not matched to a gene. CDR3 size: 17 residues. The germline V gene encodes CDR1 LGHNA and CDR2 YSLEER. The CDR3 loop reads CASSQDYTGTSDYEQYF. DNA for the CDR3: TGCGCCAGCAGCCAAGACTATACCGGGACTAGCGACTACGAGCAGTACTTC.